These 30 T cell receptor beta chains share one sample of origin, sequenced in a study of control samples from healthy donors and cancer patients (dated by TCRdb to the early 2020s). Receptors were amplified or captured by the immunoSEQ multiplex PCR assay. The clones in this table, taken by TCRdb from immuneACCESS, are in-frame only. Not every clone is retained; where verified, under half of the shortfall comes from an unresolved V gene, and the cause of the rest is unknown. The sample table contains around 250,000 clones; only one count was recorded for about 80% of them. The ten largest account for about 14% of the sample. Source material: PBMCs. These receptors were obtained from a woman aged 55-70 years with lung cancer.

V and J are TRBV7-8 and TRBJ1-5; D gene uncertain. CDR1 and CDR2 (germline): SGHVS, FQNEAQ. This CDR3 comprises 16 residues. V was clipped by 1 base and J by 4 bases, with 14 bases between them. CDR3 bases: TGTGCCAGCAGCTTAGGGGCTGGTCAAGTTAATCAGCCCCAGCATTTT. It encodes CASSLGAGQVNQPQHF.

Here the CDR3 DNA reads TGTGCCAGCAGGCCAAGGACAGGGGGGAATGAAAAACTGTTTTTT. It yields the protein CASRPRTGGNEKLFF. This sequence joins TRBV7-6 and TRBJ1-4; 10 bases match TRBD1. This CDR3 comprises 15 residues. V shed 6 bases, J shed 5 bases, and the junction held 6 bases outside the gene matches. Germline-derived CDR1 and CDR2 are SGHVS and FNYEAQ.

CDR3 nucleotide sequence: TGTGCCAGCAGCCAAAGACTAGCGGGGGGACCTGGCGGGGAGCTGTTTTTT. This gives the protein CASSQRLAGGPGGELFF. This chain connects TRBV4-2 to TRBJ2-2; 13 bases map to TRBD2. In germline, CDR1 is LGHNA, CDR2 YNFKEQ. J gave up 7 bases and V 2 bases, and 7 bases lay outside the gene matches. The CDR3 is 17 residues long.

CDR3 sequence (DNA): TGTGCCAGCAGCCCGGGGCCCCATTCCGACGAGCAGTACTTC. Its translation is CASSPGPHSDEQYF. The chain has TRBV7-7 and TRBJ2-7; tentatively, D is TRBD1 or TRBD2 (5 bases each). This CDR3 spans 14 amino acids. CDR1 is SSHAT, CDR2 FNYEAQ, per germline (reference sequence). With 5 bases removed from V and 5 bases from J, the gap between germline ends came to 16 bases.

The chain carries TRBV4-1 and TRBJ1-5; D is perhaps TRBD1 (5 bases). CDR3 length: 15 amino acids. V was pared by 0 bases and J by 1 base, with 7 bases between. CDR1 MGHRA and CDR2 YSYEKL come from the germline V gene. CDR3 bases: TGCGCCAGCAGCCAAGATTGGGGGAGCAATCAGCCCCAGCATTTT. Translation gives CASSQDWGSNQPQHF.

The chain is built from TRBV5-4 and TRBJ1-1; the D gene is possibly TRBD1 (5 bases). V was shortened by 0 bases and J by 8 bases, with 11 bases between the two germline ends. Germline CDR1 SGHNT, CDR2 YYREEE (reference sequence). The CDR3 contains 13 residues. CDR3 sequence reads: CASSLARQPEAFF. In nucleotides, the CDR3 is TGTGCCAGCAGCTTGGCCCGACAGCCCGAAGCTTTCTTT.

This clone was counted a single time. V usage is TRBV5-4 and J usage is TRBJ2-1, with 10 nucleotides matching TRBD2. CDR3 length: 15 amino acids. V shed 3 bases, J shed 4 bases, and the junction held 4 bases outside the gene matches. Per germline, CDR1 SGHNT and CDR2 YYREEE (reference sequence). The CDR3 region has the DNA TGTGCCAGCAGCTCCCGGACTAGCGGTTACAATGAGCAGTTCTTC. Protein product: CASSSRTSGYNEQFF.

This clone was counted only a few times. At one end the junction does not follow the germline gene, possibly because of a read error. The genes are TRBV6-6 and TRBJ2-7, with a possible D match to TRBD1 (6 bases). Per the germline V gene, CDR1 is MNHNY and CDR2 is SVGAGI (reference sequence). This CDR3 has 13 amino acids. The CDR3 is CASSPRGSDEQYF. DNA for the CDR3: TGTGCCAGCAGCCCCAGGGGCTCCGACGAGCAGTACTTC.

The genes are TRBV18 and TRBJ2-2; the D gene is possibly TRBD1 (5 bases). CDR1 is KGHSH and CDR2 is LQKENI in the germline V gene. This CDR3 contains 15 residues. Trimming removed 3 bases from V and 0 bases from J, with 8 bases in between. CDR3 in amino acids: CASSPTVSNTGELFF. The CDR3 DNA reads as TGTGCCAGCTCACCGACAGTTTCGAACACCGGGGAGCTGTTTTTT.

The chain is built from TRBV6-5 and TRBJ2-1; 8 bases are shared with TRBD2. The length of the CDR3 is 15 residues. V trimming: 0 bases; J trimming: 8 bases; junction bases outside the gene matches: 6. CDR1 is MNHEY and CDR2 is SVGAGI in the germline V gene. The CDR3 bases are TGTGCCAGCAGTTACTCGGCGGGGGGAGCCGATGAGCAGTTCTTC. Translating gives CASSYSAGGADEQFF.

The chain has TRBV7-2 and TRBJ2-1; D is ambiguous. The CDR3 spans 16 residues. The V and J ends lost 5 bases and 7 bases respectively, with 21 bases between them. CDR1 is SGHTA, CDR2 FQGNSA, per germline. CDR3 DNA: TGTGCCAGCAGCATCGCCCCGCCCGTGGTCGGTAATGAGCAGTTCTTC. Its protein product is CASSIAPPVVGNEQFF. Filled out from reference TRBV7-2 and TRBJ2-1, the complete variable domain reads GAGVSQSPSNKVTEKGKDVELRCDPISGHTALYWYRQSLGQGLEFLIYFQGNSAPDKSGLPSDRFSAERTGGSVSTLTIQRTQQEDSAVYLCASSIAPPVVGNEQFFGPGTRLTVL.

This CDR3 is CASSRTGGASITEAFF. CDR3 DNA: TGTGCCAGCTCGCGAACAGGGGGCGCGAGTATCACTGAAGCTTTCTTT. This chain connects TRBV18 to TRBJ1-1, with TRBD1 matching over 9 bases. The germline CDR1 and CDR2 sequences are KGHSH and LQKENI. The junction had 12 bases not matched to a gene; V was cut back by 6 bases and J by 4 bases. This CDR3 spans 16 amino acids. Combining the CDR3 with reference TRBV18 and TRBJ1-1 gives the whole variable domain NAGVMQNPRHLVRRRGQEARLRCSPMKGHSHVYWYRQLPEEGLKFMVYLQKENIIDESGMPKERFSAEFPKEGPSILRIQQVVRGDSAAYFCASSRTGGASITEAFFGQGTRLTVV.

V and J are TRBV15 and TRBJ2-2; D gene ambiguous. V shed 1 base and J shed 5 bases, with 8 bases lying between them. The CDR3 contains 14 residues. CDR1 is LNHNV and CDR2 is YYDKDF in the germline V gene (reference sequence). CDR3 sequence: CATSRAGATGELFF. In DNA, the CDR3 is TGTGCCACCAGCAGAGCGGGTGCGACCGGGGAGCTGTTTTTT.

The V gene is TRBV2, the J gene TRBJ2-7; no clear D gene. This CDR3 is 12 amino acids long. Per germline, CDR1 SNHLY and CDR2 FYNNEI. Trimming left V 1 base short and J 11 bases short, with 12 bases between. This CDR3 reads CASSEVAEEEYF. DNA for the CDR3: TGTGCCAGCAGTGAAGTGGCGGAAGAGGAGTACTTC.

V gene TRBV6-6 combines with J gene TRBJ1-1; the D is unclear. The CDR3 extends over 12 amino acids. CDR1 and CDR2 from the germline V gene are MNHNY and SVGAGI (reference sequence). V lost 5 bases, J lost 1 base, and 5 bases lay in between. The chain's CDR3 is CASSRQNTEAFF. The DNA for the CDR3 is TGTGCCAGCAGTCGTCAGAACACTGAAGCTTTCTTT.

The V gene is TRBV28, the J gene TRBJ1-4; D unclear. The germline gives CDR1 MDHEN, CDR2 SYDVKM. The CDR3 totals 13 residues. The germline V and J ends were trimmed by 10 bases and 7 bases, with 16 bases remaining between them. The CDR3 nucleotides read TGTGCCACCTCCTCTGGCAGGCTTGAAAAACTGTTTTTT. Its translation is CATSSGRLEKLFF.

The V and J genes are TRBV6-5 and TRBJ1-2; D gene unclear. The V gene's germline CDR1 is MNHEY and CDR2 SVGAGI. The CDR3 is 12 amino acids. Between the trimmed V and J ends, which lost 7 bases and 8 bases, there was a span of 14 bases. CDR3 DNA sequence: TGTGCCAGCACAATGGAGTCCCCCGGCTACACCTTC. Encoded protein: CASTMESPGYTF.

The V gene is TRBV19, the J gene TRBJ1-1; D is unresolved. Germline V lookup: CDR1 LNHDA, CDR2 SQIVND (reference sequence). This CDR3 comprises 14 residues. Trimming cost V 6 bases and J 4 bases, with 15 bases left between them. CDR3 coding DNA: TGTGCCAGTAGCCCACAGAAACCACGCACTGAAGCTTTCTTT. This gives the protein CASSPQKPRTEAFF.

The chain employs TRBV6-6 and TRBJ2-6, with D tentatively TRBD1 (5 bases). Germline CDR1 reads MNHNY; CDR2 reads SVGAGI (reference sequence). The CDR3 is 16 amino acids. Trimming pared 1 base from V and 0 bases from J, leaving 7 bases between. CDR3 nucleotide sequence: TGTGCCAGCAGTTACTTTACAGGCTCTGGGGCCAACGTCCTGACTTTC. Protein product: CASSYFTGSGANVLTF.

J is TRBJ1-1 and V is TRBV15, with D unresolved. The CDR3 runs to 14 residues. Germline V lookup: CDR1 LNHNV, CDR2 YYDKDF (reference sequence). V was shortened by 1 base and J by 4 bases, with 10 bases between the two germline ends. In DNA, the CDR3 is TGTGCCACCAGCAGAGGGACCGAGGGCACTGAAGCTTTCTTT. Protein: CATSRGTEGTEAFF.

Regarding this clone: Germline and junction disagree at one end, which may indicate a read error. V gene TRBV5-1 combines with J gene TRBJ2-1; 9 positions agree with TRBD2. The CDR3 is 17 amino acids. CDR1 and CDR2 from the germline V gene are SGHRS and YFSETQ. CDR3 sequence reads: CARSLGPAGGPTVEQFF. The DNA for the CDR3 is TGCGCCCGCAGCTTGGGGCCGGCGGGGGGGCCTACGGTTGAGCAGTTCTTC.

The chain carries TRBV5-1 and TRBJ1-1; 9 bases align to TRBD1. Germline CDR1 SGHRS, CDR2 YFSETQ. The CDR3 covers 16 residues. V shed 3 bases and J 0 bases; nucleotides not matched to a gene: 6. CDR3: CASSSGQGLMNTEAFF. CDR3 DNA sequence: TGCGCCAGCAGCTCCGGACAGGGGCTAATGAACACTGAAGCTTTCTTT.

This chain joins TRBV3-1 (or the pseudogene TRBV3-2) and TRBJ1-6; D gene uncertain. This CDR3 comprises 13 residues. Deletions cut 4 bases from V and 7 bases from J, with 8 bases between. Germline values: CDR1 LGHDT, CDR2 YNNKEL (reference sequence). Here the CDR3 DNA reads TGTGCCAGCAGCCTCGAGATCAATTCACCCCTCCACTTT. Its protein product is CASSLEINSPLHF.

The CDR3 reads CASSTGLTGTNTEAFF. The CDR3 DNA reads TGCGCCAGCAGCACTGGACTCACAGGGACGAACACTGAAGCTTTCTTT. V and J are TRBV5-1 and TRBJ1-1; a weak D match, TRBD1 (6 bases). CDR1 and CDR2 (germline): SGHRS, YFSETQ. The CDR3 has 16 amino acids. The V end was cut by 4 bases, the J end by 1 base, with 17 bases between.

The chain couples TRBV5-1 to TRBJ1-6, with D perhaps matching TRBD1 (5 bases). The CDR3 totals 13 residues. V was trimmed by 4 bases and J by 7 bases, leaving 9 bases between them. CDR1 and CDR2 (germline): SGHRS, YFSETQ. CDR3 loop: CASSTGRNSPLHF. CDR3 sequence (DNA): TGCGCCAGCAGCACAGGTCGGAATTCACCCCTCCACTTT.

CDR3 nucleotides: TGTGCCAGCAGCCAAGCCTCAACTCTAACCGGGGGGGCCACAGATACGCAGTATTTT. This codes for CASSQASTLTGGATDTQYF. This chain joins TRBV3-1 (or the pseudogene TRBV3-2) and TRBJ2-3, with 8 bases fitting TRBD2. CDR3 length equals 19 residues. Germline CDR1 reads LGHDT; CDR2 reads YNNKEL (reference sequence). With 1 base clipped from V and 2 bases from J, the junction kept 14 bases outside the gene matches.

This clone qualifies as medium-sized. The rearrangement uses TRBV6-4 and TRBJ1-2, with TRBD1 matching 8 bases. Germline values: CDR1 MRHNA, CDR2 SNTAGT. The CDR3 is 15 amino acids. After removal of 4 bases from V and 8 bases from J, the junction contained 12 bases not matched to a gene. The CDR3 DNA is TGTGCCAGCAGTGGCACAGGGGGATTCGGGGAAGGCTACACCTTC. It yields the protein CASSGTGGFGEGYTF.

J is TRBJ1-3 and V is TRBV19; D gene uncertain. Germline V CDR1 and CDR2: LNHDA, SQIVND (reference sequence). The CDR3 is made up of 15 amino acids. Trimming stripped 5 bases from V and 4 bases from J, with 15 bases between. This CDR3 reads CASSVSVRSGNTIYF. In DNA form, the CDR3 reads TGTGCCAGTAGTGTCTCGGTAAGATCCGGAAACACCATATATTTT.

The V call is TRBV2, the J call TRBJ1-3; no clear D. V was shortened by 8 bases and J by 1 base, with 6 bases between the two germline ends. Germline V CDR1 and CDR2: SNHLY, FYNNEI. The CDR3 has 12 amino acids. The CDR3 spells CASGGSGNTIYF. The CDR3 nucleotides read TGTGCCAGCGGCGGATCTGGAAACACCATATATTTT. Variable domain in full (rest from reference TRBV2 and TRBJ1-3): EPEVTQTPSHQVTQMGQEVILRCVPISNHLYFYWYRQILGQKVEFLVSFYNNEISEKSEIFDDQFSVERPDGSNFTLKIRSTKLEDSAMYFCASGGSGNTIYFGEGSWLTVV.

The chain joins TRBV4-1 to TRBJ2-3; TRBD2 is a possible D gene (6 bases). Germline CDR1 is MGHRA and CDR2 is YSYEKL. The CDR3 is made up of 17 amino acids. V was shortened by 0 bases and J by 8 bases, with 21 bases between the two germline ends. CDR3 sequence reads: CASSQDSVRLVTGTQYF. As DNA, the CDR3 is TGCGCCAGCAGCCAAGATTCGGTGAGACTAGTAACGGGTACGCAGTATTTT.